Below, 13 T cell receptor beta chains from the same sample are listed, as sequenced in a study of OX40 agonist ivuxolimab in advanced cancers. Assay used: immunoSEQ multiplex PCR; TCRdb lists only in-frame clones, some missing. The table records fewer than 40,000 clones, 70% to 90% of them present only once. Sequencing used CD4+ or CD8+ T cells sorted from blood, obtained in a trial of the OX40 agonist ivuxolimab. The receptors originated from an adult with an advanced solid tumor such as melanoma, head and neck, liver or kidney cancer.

This CDR3 is CASSQGPGASSTDTQYF. The CDR3 nucleotides are TGCGCCAGCAGCCAAGGCCCCGGCGCTTCTAGCACAGATACGCAGTATTTT. This chain uses TRBV4-1 with TRBJ2-3; D ambiguous. The CDR3 extends over 17 amino acids. Trimming removed 1 base from V and 0 bases from J, with 14 bases in between. The germline CDR1 and CDR2 sequences are MGHRA and YSYEKL.

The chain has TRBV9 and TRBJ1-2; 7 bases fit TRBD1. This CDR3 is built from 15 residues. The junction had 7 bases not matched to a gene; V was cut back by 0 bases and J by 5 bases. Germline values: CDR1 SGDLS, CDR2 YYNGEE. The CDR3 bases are TGTGCCAGCAGCGTAGTTCCGGGACAGAATTATGGCTACACCTTC. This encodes CASSVVPGQNYGYTF.

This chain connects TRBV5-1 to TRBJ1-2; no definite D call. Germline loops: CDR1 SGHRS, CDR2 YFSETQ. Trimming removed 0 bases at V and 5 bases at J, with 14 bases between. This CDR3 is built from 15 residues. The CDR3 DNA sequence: TGCGCCAGCAGCTTGGAAGGGCTACAAACGTATGGCTACACCTTC. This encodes CASSLEGLQTYGYTF.

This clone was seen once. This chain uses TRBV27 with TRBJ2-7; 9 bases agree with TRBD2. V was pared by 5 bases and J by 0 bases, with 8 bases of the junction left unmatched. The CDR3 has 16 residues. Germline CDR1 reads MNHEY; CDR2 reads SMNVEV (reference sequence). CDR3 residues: CASSRRLAENSYEQYF. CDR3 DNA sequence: TGTGCCAGCAGTCGAAGACTAGCGGAAAACTCCTACGAGCAGTACTTC.

The CDR3 region is CAILGTDVEGYTF. CDR3 DNA: TGTGCCATCCTCGGGACCGACGTCGAGGGCTACACCTTC. The chain links TRBV10-3 to TRBJ1-2, with D possibly matching TRBD1 (5 bases). The CDR3 runs 13 residues. CDR1 and CDR2 from the germline V gene are ENHRY and SYGVKD. The ends were cut back, 8 bases at V and 8 bases at J, with 18 bases in the middle.

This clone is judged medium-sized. The CDR3 nucleotides are TGTGCCAGCAGCTTGAGAGAGTCGGGTGAAGCTTTCTTT. Translated: CASSLRESGEAFF. This chain links TRBV11-3 with TRBJ1-1; D uncertain. Germline loops: CDR1 SGHNT, CDR2 YENEEA. The length of the CDR3 is 13 residues. V was clipped by 3 bases and J by 7 bases, with 12 bases between them.

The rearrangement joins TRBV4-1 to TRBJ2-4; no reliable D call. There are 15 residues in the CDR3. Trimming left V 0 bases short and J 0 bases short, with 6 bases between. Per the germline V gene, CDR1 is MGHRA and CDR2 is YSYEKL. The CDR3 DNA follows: TGCGCCAGCAGCCAAGAAACACTAGCCAAAAACATTCAGTACTTC. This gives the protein CASSQETLAKNIQYF.

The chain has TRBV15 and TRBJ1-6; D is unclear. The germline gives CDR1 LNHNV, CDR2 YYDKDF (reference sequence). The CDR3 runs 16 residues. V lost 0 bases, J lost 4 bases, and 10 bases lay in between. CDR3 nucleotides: TGTGCCACCAGCAGAGACAGTCCGCATTATAATTCACCCCTCCACTTT. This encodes CATSRDSPHYNSPLHF. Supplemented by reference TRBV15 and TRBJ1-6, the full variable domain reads DAMVIQNPRYQVTQFGKPVTLSCSQTLNHNVMYWYQQKSSQAPKLLFHYYDKDFNNEADTPDNFQSRRPNTSFCFLDIRSPGLGDTAMYLCATSRDSPHYNSPLHFGNGTRLTVT.

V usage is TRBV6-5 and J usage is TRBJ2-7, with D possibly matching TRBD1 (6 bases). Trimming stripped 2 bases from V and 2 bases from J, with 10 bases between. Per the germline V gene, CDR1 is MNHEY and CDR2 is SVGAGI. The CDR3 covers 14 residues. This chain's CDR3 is CASSYQGFAYEQYF. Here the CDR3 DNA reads TGTGCCAGCAGTTACCAGGGGTTCGCCTACGAGCAGTACTTC.

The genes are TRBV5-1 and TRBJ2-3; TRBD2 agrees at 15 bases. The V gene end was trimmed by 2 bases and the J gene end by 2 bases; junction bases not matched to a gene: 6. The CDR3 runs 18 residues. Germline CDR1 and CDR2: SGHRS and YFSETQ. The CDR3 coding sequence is TGCGCCAGCAGCTTTCGGGGACTAGCGGGAGGATACACAGATACGCAGTATTTT. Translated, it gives CASSFRGLAGGYTDTQYF.

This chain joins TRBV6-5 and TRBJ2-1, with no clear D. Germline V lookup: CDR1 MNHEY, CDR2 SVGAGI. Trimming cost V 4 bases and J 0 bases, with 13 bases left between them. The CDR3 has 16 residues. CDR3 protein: CASSLQPLSSYNEQFF. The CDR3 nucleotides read TGTGCCAGCAGTTTACAACCGTTAAGCTCCTACAATGAGCAGTTCTTC.

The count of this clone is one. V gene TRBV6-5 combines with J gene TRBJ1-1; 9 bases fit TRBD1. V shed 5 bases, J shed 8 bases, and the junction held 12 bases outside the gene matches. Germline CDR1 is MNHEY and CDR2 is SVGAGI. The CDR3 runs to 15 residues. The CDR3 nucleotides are TGTGCCAGCAGTACTGAGACAGGGGGAAATATGGAAGCTTTCTTT. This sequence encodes CASSTETGGNMEAFF.

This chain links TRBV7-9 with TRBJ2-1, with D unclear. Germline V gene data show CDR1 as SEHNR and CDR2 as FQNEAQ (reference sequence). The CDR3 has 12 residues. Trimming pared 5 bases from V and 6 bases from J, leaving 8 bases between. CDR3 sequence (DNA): TGTGCCAGCAGCCCCCCCGGCAATGAGCAGTTCTTC. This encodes CASSPPGNEQFF.